Shown below are 26 T cell receptor beta chains from a single sample sequenced in a study of cytomegalovirus exposure and HLA in healthy donors. The PCR made use of 60 Vbeta and 13 Jbeta primers. Assay: immunoSEQ multiplex PCR; the TCRdb copy retains only in-frame clones and omits some. Altogether tens of thousands of clones are present, around 81% being singletons, with the ten largest covering about 6%. The specimen sequenced was PBMCs. These receptors came from a man in his forties or fifties in good health and CMV-seronegative.

This chain connects TRBV19 to TRBJ1-5, with D tentatively TRBD1 (6 bases). In germline, CDR1 is LNHDA, CDR2 SQIVND (reference sequence). The CDR3 covers 14 residues. V was pared by 4 bases and J by 7 bases, with 14 bases between. The CDR3 here is CASSTTGLGQPQHF. DNA for the CDR3: TGTGCCAGTAGTACAACAGGGTTAGGACAGCCCCAGCATTTT.

This clone came up a few times. This sequence joins TRBV6-4 and TRBJ2-3; the D is unclear. V was shortened by 6 bases and J by 3 bases, with 16 bases between the two germline ends. Germline CDR1 reads MRHNA; CDR2 reads SNTAGT. The CDR3 spans 15 residues. Here the CDR3 reads CASSKTSQGTDTQYF. CDR3 bases: TGTGCCAGCAGCAAGACAAGCCAAGGAACAGATACGCAGTATTTT.

The V gene is TRBV28, the J gene TRBJ2-2; 8 bases align to TRBD1. J lost 6 bases, V lost 6 bases, and 12 bases had no gene match. This CDR3 has 16 amino acids. Germline CDR1 is MDHEN and CDR2 is SYDVKM. CDR3 DNA sequence: TGTGCCAGCAGCCGAACCGGGACAGGTATTCCCGGGGAGCTGTTTTTT. It yields the protein CASSRTGTGIPGELFF.

This clone was seen only once. The genes are TRBV30 and TRBJ2-5; D unclear. The end of the DNA aligns better with TRBJ2-7, so the J call may be wrong. Germline loops: CDR1 GTSNPN, CDR2 SVGIG (reference sequence). The CDR3 loop spans 13 amino acids. CDR3 amino acids: CAWSSMTHYEQYF. CDR3 DNA sequence: TGTGCCTGGTCTTCAATGACCCACTACGAGCAGTACTTC.

Only a few counts were recorded for this clone. This chain uses TRBV2 with TRBJ2-6; 8 positions match TRBD1. This CDR3 contains 20 residues. Germline values: CDR1 SNHLY, CDR2 FYNNEI. J gave up 1 base and V 1 base, and 12 bases lay outside the gene matches. The CDR3 is CASSEDLGQVVVSGANVLTF. DNA of the CDR3: TGTGCCAGCAGTGAAGATCTGGGACAGGTAGTGGTTTCTGGGGCCAACGTCCTGACTTTC.

The chain couples TRBV18 to TRBJ1-1; maybe TRBD1 (6 bases). The CDR3 covers 12 residues. Trimming took 5 bases from V and 12 from J, leaving 16 bases between them. CDR1 and CDR2 from the germline V gene are KGHSH and LQKENI. The DNA of the CDR3 is TGTGCCAGCTCAACGGCAGGGGATTTGACTTTCTTT. Protein product: CASSTAGDLTFF.

This chain joins TRBV7-9 and TRBJ2-7, with D possibly matching TRBD1 (6 bases). The CDR3 has 15 amino acids. CDR1 is SEHNR and CDR2 is FQNEAQ in the germline V gene (reference sequence). V lost 3 bases and J 2 bases, leaving 14 bases between the germline ends. CDR3 sequence (DNA): TGTGCCAGCAGCTTTTCGGACAGATCAACCTACGAGCAGTACTTC. The encoded protein is CASSFSDRSTYEQYF.

Turning to this clone: Other DNA sequences within the sample encode an identical CDR3. The CDR3 loop reads CASSHSTSGTYNEQFF. CDR3 nucleotide sequence: TGCGCCAGCAGCCACTCAACTAGCGGCACCTACAATGAGCAGTTCTTC. The chain couples TRBV4-3 to TRBJ2-1; 8 nucleotides match TRBD2. CDR3 size: 16 residues. CDR1 is LGHNA, CDR2 YSLEER, per germline. Trimming removed 3 bases from V and 2 bases from J; junction bases left unmatched: 6.

The chain uses TRBV30 and TRBJ2-5; 9 bases align to TRBD1. Germline assignment: CDR1 GTSNPN and CDR2 SVGIG (reference sequence). V lost 0 bases, J lost 4 bases, and 3 bases stayed unmatched. The CDR3 consists of 14 residues. The CDR3 region is CAWSVGQGIETQYF. The CDR3 DNA sequence: TGTGCCTGGAGTGTGGGACAGGGTATAGAGACCCAGTACTTC.

V usage is TRBV14 and J usage is TRBJ1-2; D unclear. The CDR3 spans 14 residues. The germline CDR1 and CDR2 sequences are SGHDN and FVKESK. Trimming removed 3 bases from V and 6 bases from J, with 14 bases in between. This chain's CDR3 is CASSQYGRMDGYTF. CDR3 nucleotides: TGTGCCAGCAGCCAGTATGGGAGGATGGATGGCTACACCTTC.

The V call is TRBV27, the J call TRBJ2-7; 11 bases agree with TRBD1. This CDR3 is 15 amino acids long. Germline-derived CDR1 and CDR2 are MNHEY and SMNVEV (reference sequence). J gave up 7 bases and V 4 bases, and 9 bases lay outside the gene matches. The CDR3 DNA reads as TGTGCCAGCAGTTCCTCGGGACAGGGGGGTGGAGAGCAGTACTTC. Encoded protein: CASSSSGQGGGEQYF.

The CDR3 here is CASSFSGVEAGELFF. As DNA, the CDR3 is TGTGCCAGCAGTTTCTCAGGGGTCGAGGCCGGGGAGCTGTTTTTT. The chain has TRBV28 and TRBJ2-2; a possible D gene is TRBD1 (6 bases). Trimming stripped 3 bases from V and 6 bases from J, with 14 bases between. In germline, CDR1 is MDHEN, CDR2 SYDVKM. This CDR3 region has 15 residues.

The genes are TRBV4-3 and TRBJ2-1; 13 positions agree with TRBD2. The CDR3 loop spans 22 amino acids. CDR1 and CDR2 (germline): LGHNA, YSLEER. The V segment lost 0 bases and the J segment 9 bases; nucleotides outside the gene matches: 23. CDR3 protein: CASSQDPGIRRGTSGKRSEQFF. The CDR3 DNA reads TGCGCCAGCAGCCAAGATCCCGGGATCCGGAGAGGGACTAGCGGGAAACGGAGTGAGCAGTTCTTC.

The CDR3 sequence is CASSLSGTGDTGELFF. CDR3 bases: TGTGCCAGCAGCTTGTCCGGGACAGGGGACACCGGGGAGCTGTTTTTT. The chain employs TRBV5-8 and TRBJ2-2, with 10 bases identical to TRBD1. Germline V CDR1 and CDR2: SGHTS, YDEGEE. The CDR3 has 16 amino acids. Trimming cost V 1 base and J 3 bases; bases outside gene matches: 3.

In DNA form, the CDR3 reads TGTGCCAGCAGTCAGGGGGATAATCAGCCCCAGCATTTT. It yields the protein CASSQGDNQPQHF. V gene TRBV6-5 combines with J gene TRBJ1-5; 7 bases are shared with TRBD1. J lost 4 bases, V lost 5 bases, and 2 bases had no gene match. The CDR3 covers 13 residues. Germline loops: CDR1 MNHEY, CDR2 SVGAGI.

The V gene is TRBV4-1, the J gene TRBJ2-6; no firm D call. Germline loops: CDR1 MGHRA, CDR2 YSYEKL. V gave up 3 bases and J gave up 4 bases, with 4 bases separating them. There are 13 residues in the CDR3. The CDR3 DNA reads TGCGCCAGCAGCCACGTGGGGGCCAACGTCCTGACTTTC. It codes for CASSHVGANVLTF.

Here the CDR3 DNA reads TGTGCCAGCAGCCAACTATCAGGGTCCCGTCGCTCTGGGGCCAACGTCCTGACTTTC. This translates into CASSQLSGSRRSGANVLTF. The chain carries TRBV4-2 and TRBJ2-6; D possibly corresponds to TRBD1 (5 bases). V was pared by 2 bases and J by 0 bases, with 17 bases between. CDR3 size: 19 residues. Germline lookup yields CDR1 LGHNA and CDR2 YNFKEQ.

This chain joins TRBV6-1 and TRBJ2-3; 7 bases match TRBD1. The CDR3 loop spans 13 amino acids. V dropped 4 bases and J dropped 4; count of bases not matched to a gene: 2. The germline CDR1 and CDR2 sequences are MNHNS and SASEGT. CDR3 bases: TGTGCCAGCAGTGCGACAGGGCCAGATACGCAGTATTTT. This translates into CASSATGPDTQYF.

V is TRBV11-3 and J is TRBJ2-1, with 8 bases matching TRBD2. This CDR3 comprises 15 residues. Germline-derived CDR1 and CDR2 are SGHNT and YENEEA. Trimming cost V 2 bases and J 4 bases; bases outside gene matches: 4. The CDR3 DNA is TGTGCCAGCAGCTTACAGCGGGGGAATTACAATGAGCAGTTCTTC. It codes for CASSLQRGNYNEQFF.

The chain uses TRBV7-6 and TRBJ2-7, with 7 nucleotides matching TRBD1. Germline lookup yields CDR1 SGHVS and CDR2 FNYEAQ. With V trimmed by 5 bases and J by 3 bases, 7 bases remained unmatched. The CDR3 is 14 residues long. The CDR3 sequence is CASSPRTGNYEQYF. As DNA, the CDR3 is TGTGCCAGCAGCCCGAGGACAGGTAACTACGAGCAGTACTTC.

This chain connects TRBV4-2 to TRBJ2-3; possibly TRBD1 for D (6 bases). The CDR3 is 13 amino acids. Between the trimmed V and J ends, which lost 0 bases and 9 bases, there was a span of 10 bases. CDR1 is LGHNA, CDR2 YNFKEQ, per germline. The CDR3 protein is CASSQDFTGTQYF. Written as DNA, the CDR3 is TGTGCCAGCAGCCAAGATTTCACAGGGACGCAGTATTTT.

This clone was counted a few times. V usage is TRBV18 and J usage is TRBJ1-4; maybe TRBD1 (6 bases). The CDR3 has 17 residues. Germline lookup yields CDR1 KGHSH and CDR2 LQKENI. Trimming took 0 bases from V and 4 from J, leaving 15 bases between them. The CDR3 DNA reads TGTGCCAGCTCACCACCCCGAATGGGACAATTTAATGAAAAACTGTTTTTT. This encodes CASSPPRMGQFNEKLFF.

The CDR3, as DNA: TGCGCCAGCAGCGACCAGACAGAGCAGTACTTC. Translation gives CASSDQTEQYF. The chain combines TRBV5-1 with TRBJ2-5, with a tentative D call TRBD1 (5 bases). From germline, CDR1 is SGHRS and CDR2 YFSETQ. The CDR3 loop spans 11 amino acids. V lost 4 bases, J lost 11 bases, and 12 bases lay in between.

CDR3 DNA: TGTGCCAGCAGTTTGGCATACATGAACACTGAAGCTTTCTTT. It yields the protein CASSLAYMNTEAFF. The genes are TRBV28 and TRBJ1-1, with no clear D. CDR1 MDHEN and CDR2 SYDVKM come from the germline V gene. V was trimmed by 3 bases and J by 0 bases, leaving 8 bases between them. The CDR3 is made up of 14 amino acids.

The V call is TRBV5-1, the J call TRBJ2-7, with D unclear. The CDR3 length is 15 residues. CDR1 SGHRS and CDR2 YFSETQ come from the germline V gene. Trimming removed 2 bases from V and 0 bases from J, with 12 bases in between. CDR3 bases: TGCGCCAGCAGCTTATCGGTCCCAAACTCCTACGAGCAGTACTTC. Its translation: CASSLSVPNSYEQYF.

The V and J genes are TRBV2 and TRBJ1-4; D gene ambiguous. Germline CDR1 and CDR2: SNHLY and FYNNEI. The ends were cut back, 7 bases at V and 6 bases at J, with 12 bases in the middle. The CDR3 sequence is 13 residues long. The CDR3 protein is CASNGLPDEKLFF. In nucleotides, the CDR3 is TGTGCCAGCAATGGGCTCCCGGATGAAAAACTGTTTTTT.